This TCR beta chain is drawn from a study of T cells after yellow fever vaccination. This clonotype was seen only a few times. TCRdb reprocessed the 5' RACE reads with MiXCR, giving one entry per CDR3 protein. The repertoire holds just over 300,000 distinct CDR3 sequences, with 3.6% as singletons. Unmatched junction bases numbered 12, after V lost 3 bases and J lost 6 bases. CDR1 ENHRY and CDR2 SYGVKD come from the germline V gene. The CDR3 spans 16 residues. The clonotype originates from a young man who received the YFV17D yellow fever vaccine. The chain carries TRBV10-3 and TRBJ2-7; 9 positions agree with TRBD2. This material consisted of PBMCs, taken on the day of the yellow fever booster vaccination. The CDR3 DNA follows: TGTGCCATCAGTGAAGGGCTAGCGGGACCACTAGGCGAGCAGTACTTC. This sequence encodes CAISEGLAGPLGEQYF.